The 17 T cell receptor beta chains below come from one sample, sequenced in a study of cytomegalovirus exposure and HLA in healthy donors. Profiling relied on immunoSEQ multiplex PCR, and the TCRdb table lists in-frame clones only, not all of them. Of about 200,000 clones listed, around 78% are singletons. The sample was PBMCs. These receptors were obtained from a woman aged 18-29 years in good health and CMV-seronegative.

The chain is built from TRBV29-1 and TRBJ2-1; 11 bases fit TRBD2. The CDR3 covers 14 residues. Germline values: CDR1 SQVTM, CDR2 ANQGSEA. V was clipped by 6 bases and J by 2 bases; unmatched bases: 3. The CDR3 here is CSVLAGGTYNEQFF. The CDR3 coding sequence is TGCAGCGTCCTAGCGGGGGGCACCTACAATGAGCAGTTCTTC.

The gene calls are TRBV4-1 and TRBJ1-1, with TRBD1 identical over 8 bases. From germline, CDR1 is MGHRA and CDR2 YSYEKL. The CDR3 loop spans 14 amino acids. V trimming: 2 bases; J trimming: 10 bases; junction bases outside the gene matches: 9. CDR3 sequence (DNA): TGCGCCAGCAGCCAATCTAGATGGACAGGGACAGCTTTCTTT. Its translation: CASSQSRWTGTAFF.

The count of this clone is one. The CDR3 region has the DNA TGTGCCAGCAGCGTGAGACCTAGGAACACCGGGGAGCTGTTTTTT. It specifies CASSVRPRNTGELFF. The chain combines TRBV9 with TRBJ2-2, with no clear D. Germline-derived CDR1 and CDR2 are SGDLS and YYNGEE. The CDR3 is 15 residues long. The germline V and J ends were trimmed by 2 bases and 1 base, with 9 bases remaining between them. Complete variable domain (other parts from reference TRBV9 and TRBJ2-2): DSGVTQTPKHLITATGQRVTLRCSPRSGDLSVYWYQQSLDQGLQFLIQYYNGEERAKGNILERFSAQQFPDLHSELNLSSLELGDSALYFCASSVRPRNTGELFFGEGSRLTVL.

The chain has TRBV5-1 and TRBJ1-6, with D tentatively TRBD1 (6 bases). Trimming shortened V by 0 bases and J by 10 bases, and 17 bases separated the two germline ends. Germline loops: CDR1 SGHRS, CDR2 YFSETQ. The CDR3 sequence is 16 residues long. CDR3 region: CASSLESTGSESPLHF. The CDR3 coding sequence is TGCGCCAGCAGCTTGGAGAGCACAGGGAGTGAATCACCCCTCCACTTT.

V and J are TRBV7-7 and TRBJ2-5, with 8 bases lining up with TRBD1. Trimming cost V 5 bases and J 5 bases; bases outside gene matches: 13. The germline CDR1 and CDR2 sequences are SSHAT and FNYEAQ (reference sequence). The CDR3 totals 16 residues. CDR3 sequence: CASSPTGVPLGETQYF. CDR3 nucleotides: TGTGCCAGCAGCCCGACAGGGGTCCCCCTGGGGGAGACCCAGTACTTC.

The chain carries TRBV5-4 and TRBJ1-6; D remains ambiguous. Germline V gene data show CDR1 as SGHNT and CDR2 as YYREEE (reference sequence). This CDR3 has 16 amino acids. Deletions cut 1 base from V and 0 bases from J, with 8 bases between. CDR3 in DNA: TGTGCCAGCAGCTTGAACCCGAGCTCCTATAATTCACCCCTCCACTTT. This translates into CASSLNPSSYNSPLHF. Full variable domain (outside the CDR3, taken from reference TRBV5-4 and TRBJ1-6): ETGVTQSPTHLIKTRGQQVTLRCSSQSGHNTVSWYQQALGQGPQFIFQYYREEENGRGNFPPRFSGLQFPNYSSELNVNALELDDSALYLCASSLNPSSYNSPLHFGNGTRLTVT.

This chain links TRBV5-6 with TRBJ2-7, with TRBD2 matching over 8 bases. Per germline, CDR1 SGHDT and CDR2 YYEEEE. The trim removed 4 bases at V and 4 bases at J, leaving 10 bases unmatched. This CDR3 is built from 15 residues. The CDR3 protein is CASSLRRTSGYEQYF. As DNA, the CDR3 is TGTGCCAGCAGCCTAAGGAGAACTAGCGGTTACGAGCAGTACTTC.

The chain recombines TRBV7-2 with TRBJ2-6; TRBD1 aligns across 7 bases. CDR3 length equals 18 residues. Trimming removed 3 bases from V and 2 bases from J; junction bases left unmatched: 10. Germline CDR1 and CDR2: SGHTA and FQGNSA. For the CDR3, the DNA is TGTGCCAGCAGCTTGAGGGGAACAGGGGTTCCTGGGGCCAACGTCCTGACTTTC. Encoded protein: CASSLRGTGVPGANVLTF.

The chain is built from TRBV18 and TRBJ2-3, with 7 bases matching TRBD1. Germline V gene sequence: CDR1 KGHSH, CDR2 LQKENI. The length of the CDR3 is 16 residues. The trim removed 3 bases at V and 0 bases at J, leaving 6 bases unmatched. The CDR3 DNA reads as TGTGCCAGCTCACCCCAGACAGGGATTAGCACAGATACGCAGTATTTT. Translation gives CASSPQTGISTDTQYF.

The rearrangement uses TRBV6-1 and TRBJ1-2; D unresolved. CDR1 MNHNS and CDR2 SASEGT come from the germline V gene. The CDR3 spans 14 residues. V shed 1 base and J shed 7 bases, with 13 bases lying between them. CDR3 region: CASSEDRGNFGYTF. In DNA, the CDR3 is TGTGCCAGCAGTGAAGATAGAGGGAATTTTGGCTACACCTTC.

The CDR3 sequence is CASSMDLALNNEQFF. CDR3 in DNA: TGTGCCAGCTCAATGGATCTAGCACTTAACAATGAGCAGTTCTTC. The V gene is TRBV18, the J gene TRBJ2-1; TRBD2 is a possible D gene (5 bases). Per germline, CDR1 KGHSH and CDR2 LQKENI. CDR3 length: 15 residues. Between the trimmed V and J ends, which lost 5 bases and 5 bases, there was a span of 16 bases.

V gene TRBV11-2 combines with J gene TRBJ2-1; possible D gene TRBD2, 5 bases. V lost 0 bases to trimming and J lost 2 bases, with 11 bases between them. Per germline, CDR1 SGHAT and CDR2 FQNNGV. The length of the CDR3 is 16 residues. In DNA form, the CDR3 reads TGTGCCAGCAGCTTAGATCCCGACGGGGCCTACAATGAGCAGTTCTTC. Protein: CASSLDPDGAYNEQFF. Using reference TRBV11-2 and TRBJ2-1 for the parts outside the CDR3, the full variable domain is EAGVAQSPRYKIIEKRQSVAFWCNPISGHATLYWYQQILGQGPKLLIQFQNNGVVDDSQLPKDRFSAERLKGVDSTLKIQPAKLEDSAVYLCASSLDPDGAYNEQFFGPGTRLTVL.

J is TRBJ1-1 and V is TRBV2; a weak D match, TRBD1 (5 bases). The CDR3 spans 12 residues. Germline lookup yields CDR1 SNHLY and CDR2 FYNNEI. V was clipped by 7 bases and J by 4 bases, with 10 bases between them. The CDR3 nucleotides read TGTGCCAGCACGAGCAGGGCCACTGAAGCTTTCTTT. Its translation is CASTSRATEAFF. Full variable domain (outside the CDR3, taken from reference TRBV2 and TRBJ1-1): EPEVTQTPSHQVTQMGQEVILRCVPISNHLYFYWYRQILGQKVEFLVSFYNNEISEKSEIFDDQFSVERPDGSNFTLKIRSTKLEDSAMYFCASTSRATEAFFGQGTRLTVV.

About this clone itself: Other DNA sequences of this sample code for an identical CDR3. The genes are TRBV5-1 and TRBJ1-5; tentative D call: TRBD1 (5 bases). There are 14 residues in the CDR3. The germline V gene has CDR1 SGHRS and CDR2 YFSETQ. V was clipped by 2 bases and J by 2 bases, with 8 bases between them. This chain's CDR3 is CASSLGVGNQPQHF. The CDR3 nucleotides read TGCGCCAGCAGCTTAGGGGTGGGCAATCAGCCCCAGCATTTT.

The rearrangement uses TRBV6-1 and TRBJ1-2; a weak D match, TRBD1 (5 bases). Germline CDR1 and CDR2: MNHNS and SASEGT. V dropped 2 bases and J dropped 6 bases, with 10 bases sitting between them. The CDR3 is 13 residues long. The CDR3 DNA reads as TGTGCCAGCAGTGAAAACGTAGGGGATGGCTACACCTTC. Amino acids: CASSENVGDGYTF.

The chain combines TRBV15 with TRBJ2-5, with TRBD1 matching over 7 bases. The CDR3 length is 16 residues. Germline values: CDR1 LNHNV, CDR2 YYDKDF (reference sequence). J was trimmed by 5 bases and V by 1 base; bases with no gene match: 10. The CDR3 spells CATSRGPQGLGETQYF. CDR3 DNA: TGTGCCACCAGCAGAGGACCACAGGGGCTCGGGGAGACCCAGTACTTC.

The V gene is TRBV7-8, the J gene TRBJ2-1; a possible D gene is TRBD2 (6 bases). The CDR3 is made up of 16 amino acids. Germline V CDR1 and CDR2: SGHVS, FQNEAQ. Trimming removed 5 bases from V and 8 bases from J, with 22 bases in between. This CDR3 is CASSNPLAPRRDEQFF. CDR3 coding DNA: TGTGCCAGCAGCAACCCCCTAGCGCCTCGGAGGGATGAGCAGTTCTTC.